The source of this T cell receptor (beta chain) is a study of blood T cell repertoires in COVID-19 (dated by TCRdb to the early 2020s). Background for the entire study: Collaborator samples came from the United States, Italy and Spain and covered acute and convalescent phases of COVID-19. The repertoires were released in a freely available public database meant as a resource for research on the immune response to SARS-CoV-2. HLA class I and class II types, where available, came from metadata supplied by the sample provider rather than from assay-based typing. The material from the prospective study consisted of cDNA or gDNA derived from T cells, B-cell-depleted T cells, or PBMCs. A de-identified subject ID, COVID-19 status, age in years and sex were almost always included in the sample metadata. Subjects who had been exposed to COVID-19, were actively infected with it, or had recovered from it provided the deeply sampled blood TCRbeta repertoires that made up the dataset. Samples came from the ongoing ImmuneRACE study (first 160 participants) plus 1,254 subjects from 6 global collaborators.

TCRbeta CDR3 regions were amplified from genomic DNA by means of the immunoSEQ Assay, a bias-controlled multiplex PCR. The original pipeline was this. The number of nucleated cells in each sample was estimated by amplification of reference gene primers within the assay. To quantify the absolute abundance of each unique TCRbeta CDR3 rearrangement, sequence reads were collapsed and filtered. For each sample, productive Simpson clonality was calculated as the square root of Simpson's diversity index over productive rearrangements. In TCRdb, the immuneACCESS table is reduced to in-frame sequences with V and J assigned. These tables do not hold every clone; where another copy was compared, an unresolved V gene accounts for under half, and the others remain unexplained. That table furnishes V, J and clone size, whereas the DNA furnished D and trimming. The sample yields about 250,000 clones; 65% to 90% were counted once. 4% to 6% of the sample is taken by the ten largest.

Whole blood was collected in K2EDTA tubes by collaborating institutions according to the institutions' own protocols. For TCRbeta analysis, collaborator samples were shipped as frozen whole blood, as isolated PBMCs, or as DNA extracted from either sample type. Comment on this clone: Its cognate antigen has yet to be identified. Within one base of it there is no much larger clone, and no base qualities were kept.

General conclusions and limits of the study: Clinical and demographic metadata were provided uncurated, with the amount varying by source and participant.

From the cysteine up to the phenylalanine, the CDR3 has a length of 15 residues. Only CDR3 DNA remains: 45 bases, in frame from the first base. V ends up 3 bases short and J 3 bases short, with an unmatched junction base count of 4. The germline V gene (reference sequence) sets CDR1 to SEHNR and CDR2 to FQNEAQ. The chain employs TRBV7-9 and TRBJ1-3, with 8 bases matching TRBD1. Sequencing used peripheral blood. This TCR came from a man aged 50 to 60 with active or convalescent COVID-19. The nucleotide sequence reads TGTGCCAGCAGCTTCAGGGGGCAGAATGGAAACACCATATATTTT. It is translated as CASSFRGQNGNTIYF. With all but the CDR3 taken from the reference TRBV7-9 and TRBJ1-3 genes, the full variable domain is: DTGVSQNPRHKITKRGQNVTFRCDPISEHNRLYWYRQTLGQGPEFLTYFQNEAQLEKSRLLSDRFSAERPKGSFSTLEIQRTEQGDSAMYLCASSFRGQNGNTIYFGEGSWLTVV.